This T cell receptor (beta chain) was observed in a study of shared clonotypes between healthy human individuals. The study, taken as a whole, reports: Clonotype sharing among donors, it was expected, would be affected by sequencing depth. Relative to clonotypes present in all four donors, those not shared had lower generation probabilities.

Comments on this clone: Its specificity is unknown.

The table came from immunoSEQ multiplex PCR; TCRdb's copy has only in-frame clones and leaves some out. The sample lists roughly 2.5 million clones, more than 90% seen once, with more than 0.12% in the top ten. J was trimmed by 6 bases and V by 7 bases; bases with no gene match: 9. This CDR3 has 15 residues. Germline assignment: CDR1 MNHNS and CDR2 SASEGT. This receptor was obtained from a man younger than 30 in good health. Sample: naive CD4+ T cells sorted from blood. Subset of the sample: CD45RA+ positively selected. The V call is TRBV6-1, the J call TRBJ2-7; TRBD2 matches at 13 bases. CDR3 loop: CASTPLAGGPIEQYF. CDR3 nucleotides: TGTGCCAGCACCCCACTAGCGGGAGGGCCGATCGAGCAGTACTTC.